The source of this T cell receptor (beta chain) is a study of blood T cells in healthy people across ages. The CDR3 spans 15 residues. CDR1 and CDR2 (germline): SEHNR, FQNEAQ (reference sequence). The V end lost 5 bases, the J end lost 4 bases, and 15 bases lay between the germline ends. The authors ran a second PCR of 7 to 11 cycles using a sample-barcoded 5' primer and a J-beta primer mix. Each of the samples gave a minimum of 3 million paired-end reads that contained CDR3. TCRdb itself ran the 5' RACE reads through MiXCR, one entry per CDR3 protein. The sample yields some 560,000 distinct CDR3 sequences, over 25% seen once. As concerns this clonotype: The antigen remains undetermined.

General study results and limits: A roughly linear age-dependent decrease characterized TCR beta diversity per million T cells.

The same specimen was also included in a second study, on T cells of mothers and their children. In that study: Among related mother-child pairs, overlap was slightly higher than in unrelated pairs, though not significantly. No persistent microchimeric T cell clones were detected.

What was sequenced was blood. The genes are TRBV7-9 and TRBJ1-3; D is ambiguous. This TCR was sampled from a boy younger than 10 in good health. The CDR3 spells CASSPGGVAGNTIYF. In DNA form, the CDR3 reads TGTGCCAGCAGCCCCGGTGGGGTGGCAGGAAACACCATATATTTT.